What follows are 26 T cell receptor beta chains derived from one specimen sequenced in a study of blood T cell repertoires in COVID-19 (dated by TCRdb to about 2020). The receptor library was made with the immunoSEQ multiplex PCR assay. TCRdb took this table from immuneACCESS and kept in-frame rearrangements with V and J called. Such tables lack part of the clones; where checked against another copy, unresolved V genes explain under half of the gap, and the rest is unexplained. For this sample the table gives some 200,000 clones, of which 75% to 85% were detected only once. Of the sample, 1.3% falls within the top ten clones. Sequencing input: peripheral blood. The receptors derive from a woman aged 25 to 39 with COVID-19, enrolled during active disease.

The chain joins TRBV9 to TRBJ2-7; the match to TRBD1 covers 8 bases. V lost 4 bases, J lost 5 bases, and 8 bases stayed unmatched. The CDR3 sequence is 14 residues long. In germline, CDR1 is SGDLS, CDR2 YYNGEE. The CDR3 nucleotides read TGTGCCAGCAGCCCAAAGTCGACAGGGGACGAGCAGTACTTC. Amino acids: CASSPKSTGDEQYF.

The chain couples TRBV6-2 or TRBV6-3 to TRBJ1-2; D unclear. Trimming shortened V by 0 bases and J by 3 bases, and 5 bases separated the two germline ends. CDR1 is MNHEY, CDR2 SVGEGT, per germline. This CDR3 spans 13 amino acids. The CDR3 sequence: CASSYSAYYGYTF. As DNA, the CDR3 is TGTGCCAGCAGTTACTCGGCCTACTATGGCTACACCTTC.

This clone was recorded a few times. The chain is built from TRBV7-2 and TRBJ2-2; D is perhaps TRBD2 (6 bases). The CDR3 consists of 15 residues. The V gene's germline CDR1 is SGHTA and CDR2 FQGNSA. V gave up 3 bases and J gave up 2 bases, with 10 bases separating them. The CDR3 sequence: CASSLGLLNTGELFF. The CDR3 bases are TGTGCCAGCAGCTTGGGACTCCTTAACACCGGGGAGCTGTTTTTT.

This sequence joins TRBV19 and TRBJ2-7; D is ambiguous. V was cut by 3 bases and J by 3 bases, with 9 bases left in between. The CDR3 runs to 13 residues. Germline CDR1 LNHDA, CDR2 SQIVND (reference sequence). CDR3 coding DNA: TGTGCCAGTAGTATCTCTGAGGTCTACGAGCAGTACTTC. This gives the protein CASSISEVYEQYF.

This clone was observed a handful of times. V and J are TRBV4-2 and TRBJ1-6; 9 nucleotides agree with TRBD1. The germline V gene has CDR1 LGHNA and CDR2 YNFKEQ. The CDR3 sequence is 18 residues long. J lost 0 bases, V lost 0 bases, and 3 bases had no gene match. CDR3 sequence (DNA): TGTGCCAGCAGCCAAGATGCGGGACAGGGCTCCTATAATTCACCCCTCCACTTT. It specifies CASSQDAGQGSYNSPLHF.

The chain employs TRBV27 and TRBJ1-1; D is uncertain. The germline gives CDR1 MNHEY, CDR2 SMNVEV (reference sequence). There are 16 residues in the CDR3. The V gene lost 2 bases and the J gene lost 0 bases, with 13 bases spanning the gap. This chain's CDR3 is CASSLKYPDMNTEAFF. In DNA form, the CDR3 reads TGTGCCAGCAGTTTAAAGTACCCAGATATGAACACTGAAGCTTTCTTT.

The chain uses TRBV28 and TRBJ1-5; D not resolved. V gave up 6 bases and J gave up 4 bases, with 4 bases separating them. The CDR3 contains 11 residues. Germline V gives CDR1 MDHEN, CDR2 SYDVKM. The CDR3 nucleotides read TGTGCCAGCAGCCCGAATCAGCCCCAGCATTTT. Amino acid sequence: CASSPNQPQHF.

The J gene is TRBJ1-1, the V gene TRBV7-6; no reliable D call. V lost 0 bases to trimming and J lost 2 bases, with 10 bases between them. The CDR3 spans 15 residues. Per the germline V gene, CDR1 is SGHVS and CDR2 is FNYEAQ. The CDR3 DNA reads as TGTGCCAGCAGCTTAGCTTGGGAGGAAAACACTGAAGCTTTCTTT. Translation: CASSLAWEENTEAFF.

This clone was seen only once. In DNA, the CDR3 is TGTGCCAGCAGTACGGGACTCCCAAATCAGCCCCAGCATTTT. This translates into CASSTGLPNQPQHF. J is TRBJ1-5 and V is TRBV2; possible D gene TRBD1, 5 bases. This CDR3 contains 14 residues. The germline gives CDR1 SNHLY, CDR2 FYNNEI. Trimming shortened V by 5 bases and J by 4 bases, and 12 bases separated the two germline ends.

The chain links TRBV30 to TRBJ1-5, with D unclear. The germline V gene has CDR1 GTSNPN and CDR2 SVGIG (reference sequence). This CDR3 region has 15 residues. Deletions cut 4 bases from V and 11 bases from J, with 24 bases between. CDR3 region: CAWTPTGFPPSTQHF. The CDR3 DNA reads as TGTGCCTGGACCCCAACGGGGTTTCCCCCATCGACCCAGCATTTT.

The chain uses TRBV11-3 and TRBJ2-5; possible D gene TRBD1, 5 bases. CDR3 length: 13 residues. The germline V gene has CDR1 SGHNT and CDR2 YENEEA. Trimming stripped 5 bases from V and 3 bases from J, with 10 bases between. CDR3 bases: TGTGCCAGCAGCCGTTTAGGGGAAGAGACCCAGTACTTC. Amino acids: CASSRLGEETQYF.

The chain has TRBV6-5 and TRBJ2-1; 12 bases map to TRBD2. Germline V gene lookup returns CDR1 MNHEY and CDR2 SVGAGI. CDR3 length: 14 residues. The V segment lost 6 bases and the J segment 14 bases; nucleotides outside the gene matches: 11. For the CDR3, the DNA is TGTGCCAGCAGACCGGGACTAGCGGGCTCAGGGGAGTTCTTC. Amino acid sequence: CASRPGLAGSGEFF.

In DNA, the CDR3 is TGCGCCAGCACCGAGTTTGCGGAGGGGTACAATGAGCAGTTCTTC. Its protein product is CASTEFAEGYNEQFF. The chain recombines TRBV5-1 with TRBJ2-1, with D possibly matching TRBD2 (6 bases). This CDR3 region has 15 residues. The germline V gene has CDR1 SGHRS and CDR2 YFSETQ. The V and J ends lost 6 bases and 4 bases respectively, with 17 bases between them.

The chain recombines TRBV27 with TRBJ1-1; no clear D gene. Germline V CDR1 and CDR2: MNHEY, SMNVEV (reference sequence). V shed 6 bases and J shed 8 bases, with 19 bases lying between them. There are 14 residues in the CDR3. The CDR3 coding sequence is TGTGCCAGCAGCAATTATAGGGCGGCGGGGGAAGCTTTCTTT. Translated, it gives CASSNYRAAGEAFF.

This sequence joins TRBV27 and TRBJ1-2; D not resolved. Per the germline V gene, CDR1 is MNHEY and CDR2 is SMNVEV (reference sequence). The CDR3 has 17 amino acids. V was cut by 0 bases and J by 4 bases, with 18 bases left in between. The CDR3 nucleotides read TGTGCCAGCAGTTTATCAGTAACCGACGGAGGGATCTATGGCTACACCTTC. It is translated as CASSLSVTDGGIYGYTF.

As for this clone: Other DNA sequences in the same sample also yield this CDR3. The rearrangement links TRBV5-1 to TRBJ2-1; possibly TRBD2 for D (5 bases). Trimming stripped 0 bases from V and 7 bases from J, with 11 bases between. CDR3 length: 14 amino acids. Germline V lookup: CDR1 SGHRS, CDR2 YFSETQ. CDR3 sequence (DNA): TGCGCCAGCAGCTTGGCCGGGATTGGGAATGAGCAGTTCTTC. This gives the protein CASSLAGIGNEQFF.

The chain uses TRBV5-1 and TRBJ2-1, with D possibly matching TRBD2 (6 bases). Per germline, CDR1 SGHRS and CDR2 YFSETQ. Trimming removed 3 bases from V and 4 bases from J, with 17 bases in between. CDR3 length equals 16 residues. The CDR3 coding sequence is TGCGCCAGCAGCTCGGGGGTCCCAGGGAAGTACAATGAGCAGTTCTTC. Translation gives CASSSGVPGKYNEQFF.

The rearrangement links TRBV19 to TRBJ2-7; tentatively, D is TRBD2 (6 bases). The V end was cut by 2 bases, the J end by 3 bases, with 8 bases between. CDR1 LNHDA and CDR2 SQIVND come from the germline V gene (reference sequence). The CDR3 consists of 13 residues. The CDR3 DNA follows: TGTGCCAGTAGTATAAACGGGGGCTACGAGCAGTACTTC. This codes for CASSINGGYEQYF.

The rearrangement uses TRBV7-8 and TRBJ2-3; TRBD2 matches at 7 bases. The CDR3 is 19 residues long. Germline CDR1 and CDR2: SGHVS and FQNEAQ. V gave up 5 bases and J gave up 0 bases; unmatched junction bases: 17. The CDR3 DNA follows: TGTGCCAGCAGCCCACTTTTAGAAGGACCTAGCGGAAGCACAGATACGCAGTATTTT. This sequence encodes CASSPLLEGPSGSTDTQYF.

The genes are TRBV2 and TRBJ1-5; D ambiguous. Trimming left V 4 bases short and J 5 bases short, with 12 bases between. Looked up from germline, CDR1 is SNHLY and CDR2 is FYNNEI. The CDR3 extends over 14 amino acids. The DNA for the CDR3 is TGTGCCAGCAGTGGGCCAACCGCGGATCAGCCCCAGCATTTT. This codes for CASSGPTADQPQHF. The variable domain in full, with the rest retrieved from reference TRBV2 and TRBJ1-5, is EPEVTQTPSHQVTQMGQEVILRCVPISNHLYFYWYRQILGQKVEFLVSFYNNEISEKSEIFDDQFSVERPDGSNFTLKIRSTKLEDSAMYFCASSGPTADQPQHFGDGTRLSIL.

V is TRBV3-1 (or the pseudogene TRBV3-2) and J is TRBJ2-7, with 7 bases that match TRBD2. J was trimmed by 9 bases and V by 4 bases; bases with no gene match: 9. The germline gives CDR1 LGHDT, CDR2 YNNKEL (reference sequence). CDR3 length: 13 amino acids. The CDR3 protein is CASSPALAVGQYF. The CDR3 DNA follows: TGTGCCAGCAGCCCCGCCCTAGCGGTCGGGCAGTACTTC.

This chain joins TRBV2 and TRBJ2-7, with a tentative D call TRBD2 (6 bases). The V and J ends lost 3 bases and 7 bases respectively, with 13 bases between them. This CDR3 is 13 amino acids long. Per germline, CDR1 SNHLY and CDR2 FYNNEI. The CDR3 loop reads CASSEYGGEEQYF. In DNA, the CDR3 is TGTGCCAGCAGTGAGTACGGGGGTGAAGAGCAGTACTTC.

The chain has TRBV28 and TRBJ2-5; D is possibly TRBD1 (5 bases). The CDR3 extends over 15 amino acids. Trimming removed 4 bases at V and 0 bases at J, with 12 bases between. Germline loops: CDR1 MDHEN, CDR2 SYDVKM. This CDR3 is CASSSLDRDQETQYF. CDR3 sequence (DNA): TGTGCCAGCAGTTCCCTTGACAGAGACCAAGAGACCCAGTACTTC. Combining the CDR3 with reference TRBV28 and TRBJ2-5 gives the whole variable domain DVKVTQSSRYLVKRTGEKVFLECVQDMDHENMFWYRQDPGLGLRLIYFSYDVKMKEKGDIPEGYSVSREKKERFSLILESASTNQTSMYLCASSSLDRDQETQYFGPGTRLLVL.

The V and J genes are TRBV24-1 and TRBJ1-2; D is perhaps TRBD1 (5 bases). The CDR3 totals 11 residues. Per the germline V gene, CDR1 is KGHDR and CDR2 is SFDVKD. The V gene lost 4 bases and the J gene lost 8 bases, with 7 bases spanning the gap. CDR3 loop: CATSEAGGYTF. DNA of the CDR3: TGTGCCACCAGTGAAGCAGGGGGCTACACCTTC.

This sequence joins TRBV19 and TRBJ1-5, with TRBD1 as a possible D gene (5 bases). The length of the CDR3 is 15 residues. Trimming shortened V by 9 bases and J by 1 base, and 16 bases separated the two germline ends. CDR1 LNHDA and CDR2 SQIVND come from the germline V gene (reference sequence). The chain's CDR3 is CASNTRQGSNQPQHF. In DNA form, the CDR3 reads TGTGCCAGCAATACTCGGCAGGGAAGCAATCAGCCCCAGCATTTT.

J is TRBJ1-5 and V is TRBV7-9, with a possible D match to TRBD1 (6 bases). Looked up from germline, CDR1 is SEHNR and CDR2 is FQNEAQ (reference sequence). Trimming stripped 1 base from V and 2 bases from J, with 12 bases between. The CDR3 runs 16 residues. The CDR3 DNA is TGTGCCAGCAGCTTAGGGGCAGGGGACGGCAATCAGCCCCAGCATTTT. Protein product: CASSLGAGDGNQPQHF.